This TCR beta chain was documented in a study of pediatric ulcerative colitis. A remark on this clone: Its antigen remains unknown.

The V gene lost 5 bases and the J gene lost 10 bases, with 12 bases spanning the gap. The germline gives CDR1 ENHRY, CDR2 SYGVKD. This CDR3 spans 13 amino acids. Findings and limits, study-wide: Substantially fewer templates came from two patients' blood samples.

Sequencing depth was up to 500,000 reads per sample. Assay used: immunoSEQ multiplex PCR; TCRdb lists only in-frame clones, some missing. This sample yields approximately 40,000 clones, of which 65% to 85% are seen a single time; 8% to 9.5% belongs to the top ten. The rectum was sampled with one to two pinch biopsies at colonoscopy. The material sequenced was gut tissue. The clonotype was recovered from a boy between 10 and 17 years old with severe ulcerative colitis. The chain is built from TRBV10-3 and TRBJ1-6, with no clear D. This CDR3 reads CAISRETLSPLHF. DNA of the CDR3: TGTGCCATCAGTAGGGAGACGCTGTCACCCCTCCACTTT.